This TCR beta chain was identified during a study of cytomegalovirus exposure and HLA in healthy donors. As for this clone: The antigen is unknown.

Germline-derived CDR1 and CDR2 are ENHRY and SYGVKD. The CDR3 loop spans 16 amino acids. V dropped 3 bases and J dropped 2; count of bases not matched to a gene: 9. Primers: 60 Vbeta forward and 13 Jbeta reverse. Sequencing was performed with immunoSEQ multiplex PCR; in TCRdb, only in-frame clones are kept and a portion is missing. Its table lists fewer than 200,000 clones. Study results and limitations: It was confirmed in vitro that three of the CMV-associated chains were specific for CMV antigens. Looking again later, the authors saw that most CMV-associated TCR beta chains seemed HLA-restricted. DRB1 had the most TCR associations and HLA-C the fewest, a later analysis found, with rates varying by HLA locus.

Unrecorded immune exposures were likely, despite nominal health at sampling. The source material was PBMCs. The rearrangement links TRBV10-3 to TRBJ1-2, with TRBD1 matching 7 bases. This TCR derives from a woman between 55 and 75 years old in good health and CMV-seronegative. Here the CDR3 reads CAISDPGTARNYGYTF. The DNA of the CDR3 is TGTGCCATCAGTGACCCCGGGACAGCACGAAACTATGGCTACACCTTC.